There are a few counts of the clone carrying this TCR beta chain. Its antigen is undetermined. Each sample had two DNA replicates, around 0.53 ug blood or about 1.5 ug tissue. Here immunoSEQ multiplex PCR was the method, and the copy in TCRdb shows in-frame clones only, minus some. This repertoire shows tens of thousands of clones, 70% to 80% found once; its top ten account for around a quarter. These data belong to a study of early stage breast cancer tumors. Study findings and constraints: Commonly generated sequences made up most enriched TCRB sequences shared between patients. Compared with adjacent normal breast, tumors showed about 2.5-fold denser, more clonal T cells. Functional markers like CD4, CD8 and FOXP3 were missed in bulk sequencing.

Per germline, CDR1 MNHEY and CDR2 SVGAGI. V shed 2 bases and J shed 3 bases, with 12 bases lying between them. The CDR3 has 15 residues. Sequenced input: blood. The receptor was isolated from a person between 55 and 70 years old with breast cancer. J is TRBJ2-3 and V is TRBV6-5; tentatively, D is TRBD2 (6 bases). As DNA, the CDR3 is TGTGCCAGCAGTTACGGAGGGGCCGGGACAGATACGCAGTATTTT. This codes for CASSYGGAGTDTQYF.